This TCR beta chain was documented in a study of T cells in localized non-small cell lung cancer (dated by TCRdb to 2018 to 2020). With respect to the entire study: The study analyzed T cell repertoires of around 250 early-stage NSCLC patients, comparing tumors and uninvolved tumor-adjacent lungs. All 236 NSCLC patients in the cohort were treatment-naive and had localized lung tumors that were resected. A mean age of about 66 years was recorded for the NSCLC patients, of whom around 120 were male and some 100 were female.

Broad study findings and their caveats: Because of the exploratory design, TCR variables were selected using unadjusted p-values without false-discovery rate correction. Multi-region tumor sequencing was not performed, so intratumor heterogeneity could not be excluded. Of the top 100 tumor clones, a median of approximately 60 were detected in paired uninvolved adjacent lung; approximately 28 were also among that lung's top 100. The highest T cell clonality was observed in uninvolved tumor-adjacent lung, where clonality exceeded that of tumor, suggesting that antigenic responses were more focused in uninvolved tumor-adjacent lung. Longer overall survival was associated with higher T cell density in blood, whereas shorter survival was associated with higher clonality in adjacent lung.

At diagnosis, peripheral blood, uninvolved tumor-adjacent lung and tumor were collected and were preserved as a mix of fresh-frozen and FFPE material. The CDR3, cysteine through phenylalanine, is 14 amino acids long. Of all the DNA, just the CDR3 is kept, 42 bases in frame from base 1. Deletion took 2 bases off V and 2 bases off J, with a span of 4 bases between the germline ends. According to the germline V gene, CDR1 reads SGHNT and CDR2 reads YENEEA. For this clone: Its target antigen remains unknown. No much larger clone exists at a distance of one base, and base qualities are not known.

TCR beta CDR3 regions were sequenced from DNA using the immunoSEQ Assay. On the study's bioinformatics: T cell density was computed as TCR beta template counts normalized to usable DNA estimated by amplifying housekeeping genes. The preseqR package was used to estimate richness by extrapolating to 400,000 templates for PBMC samples and to 120,000 templates for tissue samples. Clonality was defined as one minus Pielou's evenness. To identify tissue-enriched TCRs, differential abundance testing was run on productive amino-acid clonotypes with a minimum total count of 5 and an alpha of 0.1. Repertoire overlap between compartments was quantified with the Jaccard Index and Morisita Overlap Index. GLIPH grouped TCR beta CDR3s together with public tetramer-defined viral CDR3s, and a viral motif had to include at least three viral sequences and show V-gene enrichment. TCRdb provides this immuneACCESS table in a form limited to in-frame rearrangements. Some clones are lacking; in checked studies, under half of them reflect an unresolved V gene, and why the rest are absent is not known. Clone size and the V and J calls come from that table; the DNA yielded D and trimming. The sample table lists 1,500 to 2,000 clones, approximately 35% of them with a count of one. The top ten hold roughly 7.3% of the sample.

Recombination linked TRBV11-3 to TRBJ2-6; the D segment cannot be called with confidence. This TCR came from a female donor aged 60 or older with stage II squamous cell lung carcinoma. The source material was lung tumor tissue, sampled before any cancer treatment. For the CDR3, the sequence is CASSLSAGANVLTF. The DNA sequence is as follows: TGTGCCAGCAGCTTAAGTGCTGGGGCCAACGTCCTGACTTTC.